These 9 T cell receptor beta chains were all obtained from the same sample, sequenced in a study of T cells after yellow fever vaccination. TCRdb redid the calling of the 5' RACE reads with MiXCR, one entry per CDR3 protein. The sample includes roughly 250,000 distinct CDR3 sequences, 10% to 15% seen only once; the top ten take around 0.49%. Sequenced material: CD4+ T cells sorted from PBMCs, taken 45 days after the yellow fever booster vaccination. These receptors came from a man aged 30-40 years who received the YFV17D yellow fever vaccine.

The rearrangement links TRBV6-5 to TRBJ2-7; 7 positions agree with TRBD1. Trimming cost V 4 bases and J 2 bases; bases outside gene matches: 5. CDR3 length equals 14 residues. The V gene's germline CDR1 is MNHEY and CDR2 SVGAGI. DNA for the CDR3: TGTGCCAGCAGTTCCCCGACAGGGACCTACGAGCAGTACTTC. It is translated as CASSSPTGTYEQYF.

This clonotype was detected only a few times. The chain recombines TRBV20-1 with TRBJ2-5; possibly TRBD2 for D (5 bases). The CDR3 is 11 residues long. Germline CDR1 reads DFQATT; CDR2 reads SNEGSKA (reference sequence). Trimming took off 1 base at V and 7 bases at J, with 7 bases between the two ends. CDR3 DNA sequence: TGCAGTGCTAGAGGGCGGGTGACCCAGTACTTC. Protein sequence: CSARGRVTQYF.

The chain joins TRBV20-1 to TRBJ2-3; 7 bases are shared with TRBD2. After removal of 6 bases from V and 6 bases from J, the junction contained 12 bases not matched to a gene. Germline V gene lookup returns CDR1 DFQATT and CDR2 SNEGSKA (reference sequence). The CDR3 extends over 14 amino acids. The CDR3 DNA reads as TGCAGTGCGGGAGGGACTTCGAGGATGGATACGCAGTATTTT. Its translation is CSAGGTSRMDTQYF.

This clonotype appeared many times. The V gene is TRBV18, the J gene TRBJ1-5; tentatively, D is TRBD1 (5 bases). The CDR3 totals 14 residues. Germline CDR1 KGHSH, CDR2 LQKENI. The V end lost 3 bases, the J end lost 7 bases, and 13 bases lay between the germline ends. CDR3 sequence: CASSPVDTTQPQHF. CDR3 bases: TGTGCCAGCTCACCCGTGGACACAACGCAGCCCCAGCATTTT.

The V gene is TRBV6-1, the J gene TRBJ2-3; no clear D gene. This CDR3 contains 14 residues. CDR1 MNHNS and CDR2 SASEGT come from the germline V gene. V lost 6 bases and J 2 bases, leaving 12 bases between the germline ends. The CDR3 spells CASRKLPHTDTQYF. As DNA, the CDR3 is TGTGCCAGCAGGAAGCTCCCCCACACAGATACGCAGTATTTT.

This chain connects TRBV14 to TRBJ1-1, with D unresolved. The CDR3 covers 13 residues. Germline-derived CDR1 and CDR2 are SGHDN and FVKESK. Trimming stripped 8 bases from V and 8 bases from J, with 18 bases between. The CDR3 region has the DNA TGTGCCAGCGGACGGACGAGAATGTCGGAAGCTTTCTTT. Protein sequence: CASGRTRMSEAFF.

This clonotype was counted between two and nine times. This chain links TRBV4-1 with TRBJ2-7; 9 bases are shared with TRBD1. With V trimmed by 2 bases and J by 10 bases, 15 bases remained unmatched. This CDR3 spans 16 amino acids. Germline V CDR1 and CDR2: MGHRA, YSYEKL. Written as DNA, the CDR3 is TGCGCCAGCAGCCAACTCCCGGGACAGGGATCAACGGGACAGTACTTC. Translation gives CASSQLPGQGSTGQYF.

This clonotype turned up a few times. This rearrangement joins TRBV29-1 to TRBJ2-7, with 8 bases fitting TRBD2. J gave up 7 bases and V 5 bases, and 10 bases lay outside the gene matches. This CDR3 has 13 residues. Germline V gene sequence: CDR1 SQVTM, CDR2 ANQGSEA. The chain's CDR3 is CSVSYGRALEQYF. CDR3 DNA: TGCAGCGTTTCTTACGGGAGGGCTCTGGAGCAGTACTTC.

This clonotype was seen a few times. The chain is built from TRBV10-3 and TRBJ2-7; 8 bases match TRBD2. V lost 3 bases to trimming and J lost 4 bases; unmatched junction nucleotides: 11. CDR3 length: 16 amino acids. Germline V CDR1 and CDR2: ENHRY, SYGVKD. This chain's CDR3 is CAISEGRAGVVYEQYF. The CDR3 DNA reads TGTGCCATCAGTGAAGGGAGAGCGGGAGTAGTTTACGAGCAGTACTTC.